These 16 T cell receptor beta chains came from one sample sequenced in a study of response to subunit inactivated influenza vaccine. TCRdb processed the RT-PCR reads anew with MiXCR; each CDR3 protein has one entry. The table includes over 800,000 distinct CDR3 sequences, approximately 21% detected once. The specimen was PBMCs from blood, collected more than 4 days after vaccination. The origin of the receptors is a man aged 45-60 years who received an inactivated influenza vaccine.

The chain joins TRBV7-2 to TRBJ2-7, with unresolved D. The CDR3 is 17 amino acids. Germline CDR1 and CDR2: SGHTA and FQGNSA. V was pared by 0 bases and J by 0 bases, with 15 bases between. CDR3 loop: CASSLAIQRPSSYEQYF. CDR3 nucleotides: TGTGCCAGCAGCTTAGCGATCCAGCGCCCAAGCTCCTACGAGCAGTACTTC.

The chain couples TRBV11-2 to TRBJ2-4; D may be TRBD1 (6 bases). The V and J ends lost 0 bases and 8 bases respectively, with 11 bases between them. Germline lookup yields CDR1 SGHAT and CDR2 FQNNGV. The CDR3 has 14 amino acids. DNA for the CDR3: TGTGCCAGCAGCTTAGATACAGGGATTGACATTCAGTACTTC. Its protein is CASSLDTGIDIQYF.

V is TRBV27 and J is TRBJ2-7; tentatively, D is TRBD1 or TRBD2 (7 bases each). CDR3 size: 15 residues. Germline V gives CDR1 MNHEY, CDR2 SMNVEV (reference sequence). The germline V and J ends were trimmed by 5 bases and 5 bases, with 19 bases remaining between them. CDR3 in amino acids: CASSQGGALWDEQYF. The CDR3 nucleotides are TGTGCCAGCAGTCAGGGGGGGGCCCTGTGGGACGAGCAGTACTTC.

The table lists this clonotype with a few counts. V gene TRBV10-3 combines with J gene TRBJ2-3, with 9 bases that match TRBD1. This CDR3 spans 14 amino acids. Trimming removed 6 bases from V and 5 bases from J; junction bases left unmatched: 6. CDR1 ENHRY and CDR2 SYGVKD come from the germline V gene. The CDR3: CAISRTGAGDTQYF. CDR3 nucleotide sequence: TGTGCCATCAGCCGGACAGGGGCGGGAGATACGCAGTATTTT.

This clonotype showed up just a few times. This chain connects TRBV28 to TRBJ2-5; perhaps D is TRBD1 or TRBD2 (5 bases each). V was trimmed by 3 bases and J by 5 bases, leaving 13 bases between them. The germline gives CDR1 MDHEN, CDR2 SYDVKM. CDR3 length: 14 amino acids. Here the CDR3 DNA reads TGTGCCAGCAGTTTTGTTGGGACCGAGGAGACCCAGTACTTC. It translates to CASSFVGTEETQYF.

This clonotype was seen a few times. This chain uses TRBV7-9 with TRBJ2-1; unclear D gene. The length of the CDR3 is 12 residues. Germline lookup yields CDR1 SEHNR and CDR2 FQNEAQ (reference sequence). V lost 0 bases to trimming and J lost 10 bases, with 7 bases between them. The DNA of the CDR3 is TGTGCCAGCAGCTTAGCCCTTCAAGAGCAGTTCTTC. It codes for CASSLALQEQFF.

This clonotype appeared many times. This chain uses TRBV20-1 with TRBJ2-2; TRBD1 matches 8 bases. The CDR3 is 14 residues long. The ends lost 4 bases at V and 4 bases at J; junction bases unmatched: 5. The germline gives CDR1 DFQATT, CDR2 SNEGSKA (reference sequence). CDR3 coding DNA: TGCAGTGCTAATGGACAGGGTCGCACCGGGGAGCTGTTTTTT. Protein sequence: CSANGQGRTGELFF.

The chain joins TRBV18 to TRBJ2-1; 12 bases are a match to TRBD1. The trim removed 4 bases at V and 4 bases at J, leaving 5 bases unmatched. Germline V gene sequence: CDR1 KGHSH, CDR2 LQKENI. The CDR3 extends over 16 amino acids. The DNA for the CDR3 is TGTGCCAGCTCACAACGGGACAGGGGGCATTACAATGAGCAGTTCTTC. Its protein product is CASSQRDRGHYNEQFF. Full variable domain (missing parts from reference TRBV18 and TRBJ2-1): NAGVMQNPRHLVRRRGQEARLRCSPMKGHSHVYWYRQLPEEGLKFMVYLQKENIIDESGMPKERFSAEFPKEGPSILRIQQVVRGDSAAYFCASSQRDRGHYNEQFFGPGTRLTVL.

This clonotype was recorded a few times. The J gene is TRBJ1-1, the V gene TRBV20-1; 7 positions agree with TRBD1. There are 14 residues in the CDR3. Trimming removed 5 bases from V and 2 bases from J; junction bases left unmatched: 8. Germline V CDR1 and CDR2: DFQATT, SNEGSKA (reference sequence). The CDR3 protein is CSALQTGSNTEAFF. The CDR3, as DNA: TGCAGTGCTCTACAGACAGGGTCCAACACTGAAGCTTTCTTT.

This clonotype was observed at least ten times. V is TRBV12-3 or TRBV12-4 and J is TRBJ2-7; 9 bases fit TRBD2. Germline trimming cut 3 bases from V and 0 bases from J; bases unmatched to any gene: 3. The CDR3 has 15 residues. The CDR3 nucleotides read TGTGCCAGCAGTTTTGCTAGCGGGAACTCCTACGAGCAGTACTTC. Its protein product is CASSFASGNSYEQYF.

This clonotype appeared a few times. The genes are TRBV10-3 and TRBJ2-3, with 14 bases lining up with TRBD2. V shed 6 bases, J shed 3 bases, and the junction held 5 bases outside the gene matches. This CDR3 is 16 amino acids long. CDR1 and CDR2 from the germline V gene are ENHRY and SYGVKD. The CDR3 spells CAIRTGLAGVTDTQYF. CDR3 bases: TGTGCCATCAGGACGGGACTAGCGGGGGTAACAGATACGCAGTATTTT.

This clonotype was seen a few times. The rearrangement uses TRBV5-1 and TRBJ1-1, with D perhaps matching TRBD1 (6 bases). Germline CDR1 SGHRS, CDR2 YFSETQ. The CDR3 sequence is 15 residues long. Trimming left V 0 bases short and J 4 bases short, with 13 bases between. The CDR3 spells CASSLATGGGTEAFF. Written as DNA, the CDR3 is TGCGCCAGCAGCTTGGCCACGGGGGGCGGCACTGAAGCTTTCTTT.

The V gene is TRBV28, the J gene TRBJ2-1; 10 nucleotides align to TRBD2. The CDR3 is 17 residues long. CDR1 MDHEN and CDR2 SYDVKM come from the germline V gene. V was clipped by 5 bases and J by 6 bases; unmatched bases: 13. The CDR3: CASSQLEPGLAINEQFF. In DNA form, the CDR3 reads TGTGCCAGCAGTCAACTCGAACCGGGACTAGCGATCAATGAGCAGTTCTTC.

This clonotype was observed many times. The V gene is TRBV29-1, the J gene TRBJ2-1, with 7 bases fitting TRBD2. V shed 6 bases, J shed 8 bases, and the junction held 16 bases outside the gene matches. The CDR3 covers 15 residues. CDR1 and CDR2 (germline): SQVTM, ANQGSEA. CDR3 sequence: CSVRLPGGWLDEQFF. The CDR3 nucleotides read TGCAGCGTACGACTCCCGGGGGGATGGTTAGATGAGCAGTTCTTC.

Ten or more counts support this clonotype. The chain combines TRBV5-1 with TRBJ2-3; 7 nucleotides agree with TRBD2. This CDR3 is built from 16 residues. Per germline, CDR1 SGHRS and CDR2 YFSETQ. V gave up 0 bases and J gave up 9 bases; unmatched junction bases: 13. DNA of the CDR3: TGCGCCAGCAGCTTGGGGACTAGTTCCTCTGATAGAACGCAGTATTTT. Protein sequence: CASSLGTSSSDRTQYF.

The gene calls are TRBV4-1 and TRBJ2-1; 8 bases align to TRBD1. Germline CDR1 is MGHRA and CDR2 is YSYEKL. The ends lost 1 base at V and 9 bases at J; junction bases unmatched: 8. The CDR3 length is 15 residues. In nucleotides, the CDR3 is TGCGCCAGCAGCCAAGTCGCGGGAACAGGGGGTGAGCAGTTCTTC. Protein product: CASSQVAGTGGEQFF.